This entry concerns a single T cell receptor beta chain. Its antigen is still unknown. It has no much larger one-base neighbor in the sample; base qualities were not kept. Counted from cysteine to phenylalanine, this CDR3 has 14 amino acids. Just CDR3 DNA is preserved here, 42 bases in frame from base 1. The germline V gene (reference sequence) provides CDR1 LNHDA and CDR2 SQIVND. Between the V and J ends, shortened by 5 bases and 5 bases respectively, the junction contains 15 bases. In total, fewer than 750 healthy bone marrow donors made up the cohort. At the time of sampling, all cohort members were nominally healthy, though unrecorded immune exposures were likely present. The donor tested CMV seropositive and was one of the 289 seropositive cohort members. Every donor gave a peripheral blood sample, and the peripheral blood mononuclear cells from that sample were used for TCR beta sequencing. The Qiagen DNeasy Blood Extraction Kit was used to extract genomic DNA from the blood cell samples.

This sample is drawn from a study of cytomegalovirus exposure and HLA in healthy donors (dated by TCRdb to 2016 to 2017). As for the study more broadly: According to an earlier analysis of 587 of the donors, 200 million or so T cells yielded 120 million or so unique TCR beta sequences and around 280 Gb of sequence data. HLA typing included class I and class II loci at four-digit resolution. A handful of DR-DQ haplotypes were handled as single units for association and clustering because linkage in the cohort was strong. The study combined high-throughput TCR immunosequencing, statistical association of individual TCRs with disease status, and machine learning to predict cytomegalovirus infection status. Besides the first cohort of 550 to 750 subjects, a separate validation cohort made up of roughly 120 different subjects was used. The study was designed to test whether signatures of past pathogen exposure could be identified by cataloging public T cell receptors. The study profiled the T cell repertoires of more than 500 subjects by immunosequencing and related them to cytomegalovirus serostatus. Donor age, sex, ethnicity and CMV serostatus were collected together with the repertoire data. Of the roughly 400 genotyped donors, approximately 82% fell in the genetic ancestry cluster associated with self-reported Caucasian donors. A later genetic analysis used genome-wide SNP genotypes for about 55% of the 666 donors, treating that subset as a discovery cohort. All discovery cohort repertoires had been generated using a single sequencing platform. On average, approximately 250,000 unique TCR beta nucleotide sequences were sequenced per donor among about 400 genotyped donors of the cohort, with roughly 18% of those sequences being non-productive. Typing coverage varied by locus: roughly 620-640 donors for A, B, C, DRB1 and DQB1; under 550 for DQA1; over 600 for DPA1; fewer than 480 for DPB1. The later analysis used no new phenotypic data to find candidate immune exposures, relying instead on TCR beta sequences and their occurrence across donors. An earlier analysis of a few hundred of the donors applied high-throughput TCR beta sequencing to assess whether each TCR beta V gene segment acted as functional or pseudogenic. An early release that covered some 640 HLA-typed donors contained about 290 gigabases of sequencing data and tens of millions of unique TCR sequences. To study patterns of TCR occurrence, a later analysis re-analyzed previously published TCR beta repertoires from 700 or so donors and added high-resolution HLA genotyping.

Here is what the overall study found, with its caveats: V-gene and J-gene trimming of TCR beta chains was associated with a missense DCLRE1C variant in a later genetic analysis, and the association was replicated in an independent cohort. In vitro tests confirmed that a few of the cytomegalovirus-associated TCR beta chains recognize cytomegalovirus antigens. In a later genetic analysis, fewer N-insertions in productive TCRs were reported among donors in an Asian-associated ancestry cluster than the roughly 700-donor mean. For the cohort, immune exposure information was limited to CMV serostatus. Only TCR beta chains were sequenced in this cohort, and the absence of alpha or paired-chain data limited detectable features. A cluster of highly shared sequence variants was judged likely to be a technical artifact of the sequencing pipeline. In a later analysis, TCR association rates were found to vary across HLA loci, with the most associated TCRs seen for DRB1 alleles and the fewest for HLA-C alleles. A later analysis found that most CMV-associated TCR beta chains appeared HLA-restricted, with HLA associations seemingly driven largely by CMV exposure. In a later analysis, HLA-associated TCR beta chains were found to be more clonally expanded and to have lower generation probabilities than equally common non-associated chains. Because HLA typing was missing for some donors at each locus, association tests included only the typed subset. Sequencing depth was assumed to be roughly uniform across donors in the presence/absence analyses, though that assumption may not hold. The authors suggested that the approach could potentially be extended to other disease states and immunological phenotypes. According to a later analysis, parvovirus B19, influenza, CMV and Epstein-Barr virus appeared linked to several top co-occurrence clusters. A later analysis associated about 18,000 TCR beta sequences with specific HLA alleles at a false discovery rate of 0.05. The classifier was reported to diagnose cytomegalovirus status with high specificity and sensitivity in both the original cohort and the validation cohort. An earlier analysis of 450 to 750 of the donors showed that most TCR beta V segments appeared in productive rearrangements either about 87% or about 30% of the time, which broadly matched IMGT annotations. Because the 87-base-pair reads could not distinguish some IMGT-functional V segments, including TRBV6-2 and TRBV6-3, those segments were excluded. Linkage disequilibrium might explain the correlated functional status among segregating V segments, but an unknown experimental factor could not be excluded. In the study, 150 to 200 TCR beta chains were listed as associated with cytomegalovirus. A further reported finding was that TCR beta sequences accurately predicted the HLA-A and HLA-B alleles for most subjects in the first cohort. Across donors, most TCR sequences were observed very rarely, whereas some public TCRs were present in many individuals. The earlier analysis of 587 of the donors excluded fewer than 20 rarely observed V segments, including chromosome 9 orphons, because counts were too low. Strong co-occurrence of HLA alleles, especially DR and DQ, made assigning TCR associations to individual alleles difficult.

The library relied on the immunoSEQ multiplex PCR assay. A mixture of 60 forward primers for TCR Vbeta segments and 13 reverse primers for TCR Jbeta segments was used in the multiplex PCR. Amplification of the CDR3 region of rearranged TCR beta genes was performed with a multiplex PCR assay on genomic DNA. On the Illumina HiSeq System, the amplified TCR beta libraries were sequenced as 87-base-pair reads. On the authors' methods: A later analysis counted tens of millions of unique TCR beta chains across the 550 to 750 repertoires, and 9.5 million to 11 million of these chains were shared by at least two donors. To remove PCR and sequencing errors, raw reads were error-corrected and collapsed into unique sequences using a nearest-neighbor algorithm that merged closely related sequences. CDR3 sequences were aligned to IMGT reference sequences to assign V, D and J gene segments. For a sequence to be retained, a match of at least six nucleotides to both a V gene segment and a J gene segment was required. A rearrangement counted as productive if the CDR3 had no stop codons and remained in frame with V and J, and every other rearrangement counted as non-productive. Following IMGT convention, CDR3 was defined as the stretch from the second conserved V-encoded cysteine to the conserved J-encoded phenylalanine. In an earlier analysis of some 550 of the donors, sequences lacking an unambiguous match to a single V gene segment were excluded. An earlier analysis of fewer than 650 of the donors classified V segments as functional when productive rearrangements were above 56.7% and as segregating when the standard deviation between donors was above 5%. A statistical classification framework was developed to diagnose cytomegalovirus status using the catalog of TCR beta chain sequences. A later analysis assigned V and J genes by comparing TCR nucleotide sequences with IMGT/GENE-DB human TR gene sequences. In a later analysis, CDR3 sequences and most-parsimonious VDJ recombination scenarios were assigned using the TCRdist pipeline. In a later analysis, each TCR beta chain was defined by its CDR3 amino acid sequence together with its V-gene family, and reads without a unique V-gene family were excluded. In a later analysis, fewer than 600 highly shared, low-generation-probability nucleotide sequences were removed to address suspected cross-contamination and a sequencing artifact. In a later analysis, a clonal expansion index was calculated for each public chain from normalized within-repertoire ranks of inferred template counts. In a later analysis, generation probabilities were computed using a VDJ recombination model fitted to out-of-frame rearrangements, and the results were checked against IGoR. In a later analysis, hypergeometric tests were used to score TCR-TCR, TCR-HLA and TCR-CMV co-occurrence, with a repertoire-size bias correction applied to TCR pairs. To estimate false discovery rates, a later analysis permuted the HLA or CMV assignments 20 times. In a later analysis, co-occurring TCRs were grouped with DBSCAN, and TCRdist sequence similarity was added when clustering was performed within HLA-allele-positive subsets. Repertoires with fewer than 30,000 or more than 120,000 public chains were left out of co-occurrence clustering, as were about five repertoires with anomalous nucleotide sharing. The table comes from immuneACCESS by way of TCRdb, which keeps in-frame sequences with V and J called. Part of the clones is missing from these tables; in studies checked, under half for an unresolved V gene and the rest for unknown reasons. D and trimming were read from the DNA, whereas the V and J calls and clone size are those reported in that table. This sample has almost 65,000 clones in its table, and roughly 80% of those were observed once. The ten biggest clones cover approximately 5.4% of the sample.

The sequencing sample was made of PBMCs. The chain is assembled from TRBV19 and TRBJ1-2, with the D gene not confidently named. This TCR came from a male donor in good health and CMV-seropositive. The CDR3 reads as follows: CASSLTEVGYGYTF. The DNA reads TGTGCCAGTAGTCTGACGGAGGTCGGGTATGGCTACACCTTC.